The clone carrying this T cell receptor beta chain was recorded many times. The TCR library protocol attached unique molecular identifiers to the individual cDNA molecules. A single record per CDR3 protein comes from TCRdb applying MiXCR to the 5' RACE reads. The sample contains 55,000 to 65,000 distinct CDR3 sequences, 8.5% to 10% of which appear only once. This sample stems from a study of early T cells in non-severe SARS-CoV-2 infection. Overall study: Bulk RNA isolated from unsorted whole blood underwent sequencing; chains were not paired.

From germline, CDR1 is SGHTA and CDR2 FQGNSA. V gave up 5 bases and J gave up 7 bases, with 18 bases separating them. The CDR3 has 16 amino acids. V is TRBV7-2 and J is TRBJ1-6; D possibly corresponds to TRBD1 (5 bases). Sequences were obtained from whole blood. This receptor was obtained from an adult who was a healthcare worker with PCR-confirmed SARS-CoV-2 infection or an uninfected control (not recorded which). This CDR3 reads CASSISRGGKNSPLHF. CDR3 bases: TGTGCCAGCAGCATTAGTCGTGGGGGGAAGAATTCACCCCTCCACTTT.